Listed below are T cell receptor beta chains from one sample, sequenced in a study of blood T cell repertoires in COVID-19. The table came from immunoSEQ multiplex PCR; TCRdb's copy has only in-frame clones and leaves some out. The sample comprises a few hundred thousand clones, 75% to 90% of which are singletons, and about 2.2% rests with the top ten. What was sequenced was PBMCs or T cells enriched from blood (not recorded which). These receptors originate from a woman aged 18-29 years who had recovered from COVID-19. The CDR3 runs from the conserved cysteine through the conserved F or W. A D gene is named only where the DNA matches it firmly. Size tells how often a clone was seen (once, few, many) or the class of an expanded clone, and some rows leave it out.

TRBV5-4	TRBJ2-2	NA	NA	CASSRGGGELFF	TGTGCCAGCAGCCGGGGTGGCGGAGAGCTGTTTTTT
TRBV5-1	TRBJ2-5	NA	TRBD1	CASSTGGLETQYF	TGCGCCAGCAGTACAGGGGGATTAGAGACCCAGTACTTC
TRBV28	TRBJ2-7	NA	NA	CASRGLSYEQYF	TGTGCCAGCAGGGGACTGAGCTACGAGCAGTACTTC
TRBV4-2	TRBJ2-3	NA	TRBD2	CASSAETSGGGTDTQYF	TGTGCCAGCAGTGCGGAAACTAGCGGGGGGGGGACAGATACGCAGTATTTT
TRBV19	TRBJ1-4	NA	TRBD1	CASSTGQGSYEKLFF	TGTGCCAGTAGTACCGGACAGGGATCGTATGAAAAACTGTTTTTT
TRBV2	TRBJ2-1	NA	NA	CASSPRGYNEQFF	TGTGCCAGCAGTCCGCGGGGCTACAATGAGCAGTTCTTC
TRBV24-1	TRBJ1-5	NA	TRBD1	CATSVRDRGNNQPQHF	TGTGCCACCAGTGTCAGGGACAGGGGCAATAATCAGCCCCAGCATTTT
TRBV28	TRBJ1-2	NA	TRBD1	CAVTDRGYYGYTF	TGTGCCGTCACGGACAGGGGCTACTATGGCTACACCTTC
TRBV6-6	TRBJ1-4	once	NA	CASSYSGTTNEKLFF	TGTGCCAGCAGTTATTCAGGGACAACTAATGAAAAACTGTTTTTT
TRBV11-3	TRBJ1-5	NA	NA	CASSVSPGRRQPQHF	TGTGCCAGCAGCGTAAGCCCCGGTCGTCGACAGCCCCAGCATTTT
TRBV7-9	TRBJ2-1	NA	NA	CASRPGGQYNEQFF	TGTGCCAGCAGACCCGGGGGGCAGTACAATGAGCAGTTCTTC
TRBV29-1	TRBJ1-1	NA	NA	CSVVAANTEAFF	TGCAGCGTTGTGGCCGCAAACACTGAAGCTTTCTTT
TRBV9	TRBJ2-7	few	TRBD1	CASSVTGASYEQYF	TGTGCCAGCAGCGTTACAGGGGCCTCCTACGAGCAGTACTTC
TRBV19	TRBJ1-5	NA	NA	CASTPMVGDQPQHF	TGTGCCAGTACCCCAATGGTAGGGGATCAGCCCCAGCATTTT
TRBV5-1	TRBJ1-3	NA	NA	CASSLAPPTNTIYF	TGCGCCAGCAGCTTGGCCCCCCCTACGAACACCATATATTTT
TRBV5-1	TRBJ2-3	NA	NA	CASSPGDRKTDTQYF	TGCGCCAGCAGCCCCGGAGATAGAAAGACAGATACGCAGTATTTT
TRBV28	TRBJ2-7	NA	TRBD1	CASSLTGGTFEQYF	TGTGCCAGCAGTTTAACAGGGGGCACATTCGAGCAGTACTTC
TRBV5-1	TRBJ1-2	NA	TRBD1	CASSFQQGLSYGYTF	TGCGCCAGCAGCTTTCAACAGGGGTTAAGCTATGGCTACACCTTC
TRBV4-1	TRBJ2-7	NA	NA	CASSQGSSYEQYF	TGCGCCAGCAGCCAGGGCAGCTCCTACGAGCAGTACTTC
TRBV28	TRBJ1-4	NA	NA	CASSLTVSNEKLFF	TGTGCCAGCAGTTTAACAGTGTCTAATGAAAAACTGTTTTTT
TRBV2	TRBJ1-2	NA	TRBD1	CARGVYPGTGNYGYTF	TGTGCCAGGGGAGTTTATCCCGGGACAGGGAACTATGGCTACACCTTC
TRBV6-6	TRBJ2-7	NA	TRBD1	CASRTGTGRSSYEQYF	TGTGCCAGCAGAACCGGGACAGGAAGGAGCTCCTACGAGCAGTACTTC
TRBV28	TRBJ2-3	once	NA	CASTRDRSTDTQYF	TGTGCCAGCACCAGGGATAGGAGCACAGATACGCAGTATTTT
TRBV28	TRBJ1-4	NA	NA	CASSFGTGGEKLFF	TGTGCCAGCAGTTTTGGGACGGGGGGTGAAAAACTGTTTTTT
TRBV10-3	TRBJ1-1	NA	NA	CAISTELNTEAFF	TGTGCCATCAGTACAGAACTGAACACTGAAGCTTTCTTT
TRBV7-9	TRBJ1-1	NA	NA	CASSPLSLGGVNTEAFF	TGTGCCAGCAGCCCATTAAGTCTTGGGGGGGTGAACACTGAAGCTTTCTTT
TRBV6-2/TRBV6-3	TRBJ2-7	NA	NA	CASSTGDYEQYF	TGTGCCAGCAGTACTGGAGACTACGAGCAGTACTTC
TRBV15	TRBJ1-3	NA	TRBD1	CATSRLTTGTDGNTIYF	TGTGCCACCAGCAGATTAACCACCGGGACAGACGGAAACACCATATATTTT
TRBV7-9	TRBJ2-7	NA	NA	CASSLAGPAYEQYF	TGTGCCAGCAGCTTAGCGGGGCCGGCCTACGAGCAGTACTTC
TRBV7-2	TRBJ2-3	NA	NA	CASSLGVRGASTDTQYF	TGTGCCAGCAGCTTAGGTGTCAGGGGCGCTAGCACAGATACGCAGTATTTT
TRBV29-1	TRBJ1-1	NA	NA	CSVERQAGTEAFF	TGCAGCGTAGAGAGACAGGCCGGCACTGAAGCTTTCTTT
TRBV24-1	TRBJ2-7	NA	NA	CATSVGSSYEQYF	TGTGCCACCAGTGTTGGGAGCTCCTACGAGCAGTACTTC
TRBV3-1/TRBV3-2	TRBJ2-4	NA	TRBD1	CASSHLRGGQAKNIQYF	TGTGCCAGCAGCCACCTGAGAGGGGGCCAAGCCAAAAACATTCAGTACTTC
TRBV10-3	TRBJ1-3	NA	NA	CAISEFGGDSGNTIYF	TGTGCCATCAGTGAATTTGGAGGGGACTCTGGAAACACCATATATTTT
TRBV6-5	TRBJ2-2	NA	NA	CASSYSQGAPGELFF	TGTGCCAGCAGTTACTCCCAGGGTGCTCCCGGGGAGCTGTTTTTT
TRBV4-1	TRBJ1-6	few	NA	CASSQEGRGQSPLHF	TGCGCCAGCAGCCAAGAAGGAAGGGGTCAATCACCCCTCCACTTT
TRBV2	TRBJ2-3	NA	TRBD2	CASSDAGVGTDTQYF	TGTGCCAGCAGTGATGCGGGGGTTGGCACAGATACGCAGTATTTT
TRBV10-3	TRBJ1-1	NA	NA	CAISESGAVEAFF	TGTGCCATCAGTGAGTCAGGGGCCGTTGAAGCTTTCTTT
TRBV2	TRBJ2-1	NA	TRBD2	CASSEGLGTSRFF	TGTGCCAGCAGTGAAGGGCTGGGGACTAGCCGGTTCTTC
TRBV9	TRBJ2-2	NA	NA	CASSVEGGGFSGELFF	TGTGCCAGCAGCGTAGAGGGAGGGGGATTCAGCGGGGAGCTGTTTTTT
TRBV2	TRBJ2-1	NA	NA	CASSDHPGSSYNEQFF	TGTGCCAGCAGCGACCACCCCGGGAGCTCCTACAATGAGCAGTTCTTC
TRBV6-1	TRBJ2-3	once	NA	CASSGLPGFDGYTQYF	TGTGCCAGCAGTGGATTACCGGGGTTCGACGGATATACGCAGTATTTT
TRBV4-1	TRBJ1-5	NA	NA	CASSQATGGTGNQPQHF	TGCGCCAGCAGCCAAGCTACGGGTGGGACTGGCAATCAGCCCCAGCATTTT
TRBV29-1	TRBJ1-2	NA	TRBD1	CSVQYRGGYTF	TGCAGCGTCCAATACAGGGGTGGCTACACCTTC
TRBV7-9	TRBJ1-2	NA	NA	CASSVIHHGGYTF	TGTGCCAGCAGCGTCATACATCACGGGGGCTACACCTTC
TRBV19	TRBJ1-1	few	NA	CASRGQTTSYNTEAFF	TGTGCCAGTAGAGGACAGACAACTTCTTATAACACTGAAGCTTTCTTT
TRBV24-1	TRBJ2-2	NA	TRBD2	CATSRLVRTSGNTGELFF	TGTGCCACCAGTCGGCTCGTCAGGACTAGCGGGAACACCGGGGAGCTGTTTTTT
TRBV2	TRBJ1-2	NA	NA	CATQGRLNYGYTF	TGTGCCACCCAGGGTCGCCTTAACTATGGCTACACCTTC
TRBV12-3/TRBV12-4	TRBJ1-4	NA	NA	CASSQYEKLFF	TGTGCCAGCAGTCAGTATGAAAAACTGTTTTTT
TRBV28	TRBJ1-4	NA	NA	CASRLIRGEKLFF	TGTGCCAGCAGGCTGATCAGGGGTGAAAAACTGTTTTTT
TRBV21-1	TRBJ2-2	NA	NA	CASSKPPGQGEMHRGAVF	TGTGCCAGCAGCAAACCCCCGGGACAGGGAGAAATGCACCGGGGAGCTGTTTTT
TRBV9	TRBJ2-1	once	TRBD2	CASSTRGGVVSEQFF	TGTGCCAGCAGCACGCGGGGGGGCGTCGTGAGTGAGCAGTTCTTC
TRBV28	TRBJ1-5	NA	NA	CASSSPGVRNQPQHF	TGTGCCAGCAGCTCGCCCGGGGTTCGTAATCAGCCCCAGCATTTT
TRBV29-1	TRBJ1-1	NA	NA	CSVNRIMNTEAFF	TGCAGCGTTAACAGGATCATGAACACTGAAGCTTTCTTT
TRBV4-2	TRBJ1-1	NA	TRBD1	CASSLQPPGTVFFMNTEAFF	TGTGCCAGCAGCCTCCAGCCACCCGGGACAGTTTTCTTCATGAACACTGAAGCTTTCTTT
TRBV5-6	TRBJ2-7	NA	TRBD1	CASSLDGQGISYEQYF	TGTGCCAGCAGCCTGGATGGACAGGGGATCTCCTACGAGCAGTACTTC
TRBV24-1	TRBJ2-6	NA	TRBD1	CATSDSRTGGANVLTF	TGTGCCACCAGTGATTCTCGGACAGGGGGGGCCAACGTCCTGACTTTC
TRBV11-2	TRBJ2-3	NA	TRBD2	CASRFLAGFTSSTDTQYF	TGTGCCAGCAGATTTCTAGCGGGCTTTACCTCTAGCACAGATACGCAGTATTTT